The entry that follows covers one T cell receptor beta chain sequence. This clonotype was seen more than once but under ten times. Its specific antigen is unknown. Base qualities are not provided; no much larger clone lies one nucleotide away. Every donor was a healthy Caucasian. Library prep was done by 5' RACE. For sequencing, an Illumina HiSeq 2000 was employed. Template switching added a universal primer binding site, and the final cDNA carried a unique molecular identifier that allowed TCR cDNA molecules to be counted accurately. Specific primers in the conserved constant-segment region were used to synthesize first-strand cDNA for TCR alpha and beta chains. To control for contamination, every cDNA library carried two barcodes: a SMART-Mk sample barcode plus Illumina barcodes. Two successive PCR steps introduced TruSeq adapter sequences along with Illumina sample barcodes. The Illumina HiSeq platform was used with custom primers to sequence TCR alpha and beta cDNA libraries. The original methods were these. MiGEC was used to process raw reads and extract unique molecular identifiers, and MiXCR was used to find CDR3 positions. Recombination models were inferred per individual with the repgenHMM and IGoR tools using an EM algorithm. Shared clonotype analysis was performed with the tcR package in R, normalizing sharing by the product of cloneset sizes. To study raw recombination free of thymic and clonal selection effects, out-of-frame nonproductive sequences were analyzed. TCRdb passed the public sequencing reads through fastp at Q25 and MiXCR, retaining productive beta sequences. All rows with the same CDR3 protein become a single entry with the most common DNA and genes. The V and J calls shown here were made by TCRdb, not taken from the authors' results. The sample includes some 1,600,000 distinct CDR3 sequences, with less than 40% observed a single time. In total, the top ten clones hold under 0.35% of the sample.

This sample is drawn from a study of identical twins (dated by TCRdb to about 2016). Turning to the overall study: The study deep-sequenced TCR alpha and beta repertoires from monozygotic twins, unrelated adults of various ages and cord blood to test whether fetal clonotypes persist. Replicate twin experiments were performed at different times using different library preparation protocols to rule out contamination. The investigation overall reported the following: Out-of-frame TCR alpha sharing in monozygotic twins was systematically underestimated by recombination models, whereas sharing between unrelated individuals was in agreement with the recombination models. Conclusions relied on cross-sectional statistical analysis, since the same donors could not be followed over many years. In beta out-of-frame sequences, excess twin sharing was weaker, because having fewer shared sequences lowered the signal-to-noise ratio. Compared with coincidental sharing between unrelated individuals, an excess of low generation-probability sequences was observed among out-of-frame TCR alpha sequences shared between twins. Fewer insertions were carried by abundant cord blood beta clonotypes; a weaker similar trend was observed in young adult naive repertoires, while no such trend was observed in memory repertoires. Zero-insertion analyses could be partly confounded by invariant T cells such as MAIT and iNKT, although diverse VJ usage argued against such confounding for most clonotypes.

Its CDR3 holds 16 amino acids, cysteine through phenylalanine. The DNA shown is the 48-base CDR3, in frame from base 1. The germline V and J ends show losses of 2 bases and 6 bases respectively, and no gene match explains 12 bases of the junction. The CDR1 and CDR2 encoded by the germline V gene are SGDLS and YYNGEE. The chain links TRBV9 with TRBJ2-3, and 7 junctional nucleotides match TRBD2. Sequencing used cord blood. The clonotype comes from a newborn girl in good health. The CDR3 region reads CASSVGMAGVTDTQYF. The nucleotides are TGTGCCAGCAGCGTTGGAATGGCGGGAGTCACGGATACGCAGTATTTT. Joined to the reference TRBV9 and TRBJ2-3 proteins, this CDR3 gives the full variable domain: DSGVTQTPKHLITATGQRVTLRCSPRSGDLSVYWYQQSLDQGLQFLIQYYNGEERAKGNILERFSAQQFPDLHSELNLSSLELGDSALYFCASSVGMAGVTDTQYFGPGTRLTVL.